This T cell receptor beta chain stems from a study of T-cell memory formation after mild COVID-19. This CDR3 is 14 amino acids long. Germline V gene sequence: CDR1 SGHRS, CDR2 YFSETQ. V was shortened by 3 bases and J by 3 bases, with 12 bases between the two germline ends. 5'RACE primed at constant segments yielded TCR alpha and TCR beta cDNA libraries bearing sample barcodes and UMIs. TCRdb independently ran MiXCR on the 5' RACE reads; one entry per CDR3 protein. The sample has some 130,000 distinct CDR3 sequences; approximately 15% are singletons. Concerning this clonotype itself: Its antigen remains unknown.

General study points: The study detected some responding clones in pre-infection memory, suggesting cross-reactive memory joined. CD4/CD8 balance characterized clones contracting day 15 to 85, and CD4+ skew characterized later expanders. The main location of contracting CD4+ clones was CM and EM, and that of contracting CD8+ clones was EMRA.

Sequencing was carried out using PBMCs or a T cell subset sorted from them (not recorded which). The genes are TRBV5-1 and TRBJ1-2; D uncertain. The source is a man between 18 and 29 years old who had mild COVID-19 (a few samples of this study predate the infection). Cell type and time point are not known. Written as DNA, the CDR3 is TGCGCCAGCAGCTACCCCGCCGGGGACTATGGCTACACCTTC. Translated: CASSYPAGDYGYTF.